The next 6 T cell receptor beta chains were all read from a single sample in a study of blood T cells in healthy people across ages. Primed by a sample-barcoded 5' primer and a J-beta primer mix, a second PCR proceeded for about 6 to 12 cycles. TCRdb passed the 5' RACE reads through MiXCR, listing each CDR3 protein once. This table holds about 970,000 distinct CDR3 sequences, roughly half found once. The sample comprised blood. These receptor sequences come from a woman in her fifties or sixties in good health.

This chain joins TRBV12-3 or TRBV12-4 and TRBJ2-2; D may be TRBD1 (6 bases). Trimming left V 5 bases short and J 6 bases short, with 19 bases between. This CDR3 is 16 amino acids long. The CDR3 here is CASSQSLQGFPGELFF. The CDR3 DNA sequence: TGTGCCAGCAGTCAATCGCTTCAGGGGTTCCCCGGGGAGCTGTTTTTT.

The chain recombines TRBV14 with TRBJ2-3; no clear D gene. There are 13 residues in the CDR3. Between the trimmed V and J ends, which lost 4 bases and 6 bases, there was a span of 11 bases. Germline CDR1 SGHDN, CDR2 FVKESK. CDR3 nucleotide sequence: TGTGCCAGCAGCCCCTGGGCGGCGGATACGCAGTATTTT. The encoded protein is CASSPWAADTQYF.

The CDR3 spells CASSLSGAQRPAFF. In nucleotides, the CDR3 is TGTGCCAGCAGCTTGTCTGGGGCCCAACGCCCGGCTTTCTTT. The rearrangement uses TRBV5-5 and TRBJ1-1; D is perhaps TRBD1 (5 bases). V was cut by 1 base and J by 11 bases, with 18 bases left in between. Germline V gene data show CDR1 as SGHKS and CDR2 as YYEKEE (reference sequence). This CDR3 region has 14 residues.

Turning to this clonotype: The junction departs from the called germline gene at one end, perhaps through a read error. V gene TRBV20-1 combines with J gene TRBJ2-5, with a weak D call TRBD2 (5 bases). Germline V gene data show CDR1 as DFQATT and CDR2 as SNEGSKA (reference sequence). CDR3 length equals 12 residues. The CDR3 DNA is TGCAATGCTTATACGGAGGAAGAGACCCAGTACTTC. It yields the protein CNAYTEEETQYF.

In regard to this clonotype: Compared with germline, one end of the junction differs, possibly owing to a read error. The V gene is TRBV4-1, the J gene TRBJ2-7; 8 bases are shared with TRBD1. The V gene's germline CDR1 is MGHRA and CDR2 YSYEKL. The CDR3 length is 17 residues. CDR3 nucleotide sequence: TGCGCCAGCAGCCAGTTATACCGGGACAGGAGCTCCTACGGGCAGTACTTC. This sequence encodes CASSQLYRDRSSYGQYF.

This clonotype has only a few counts. The rearrangement uses TRBV10-3 and TRBJ2-7; weak D call: TRBD1 (7 bases). From germline, CDR1 is ENHRY and CDR2 SYGVKD. The CDR3 runs 13 residues. The V end was cut by 6 bases, the J end by 6 bases, with 15 bases between. The chain's CDR3 is CAISASGGLEQYF. The CDR3, as DNA: TGTGCCATCAGCGCCTCAGGGGGGCTCGAGCAGTACTTC.